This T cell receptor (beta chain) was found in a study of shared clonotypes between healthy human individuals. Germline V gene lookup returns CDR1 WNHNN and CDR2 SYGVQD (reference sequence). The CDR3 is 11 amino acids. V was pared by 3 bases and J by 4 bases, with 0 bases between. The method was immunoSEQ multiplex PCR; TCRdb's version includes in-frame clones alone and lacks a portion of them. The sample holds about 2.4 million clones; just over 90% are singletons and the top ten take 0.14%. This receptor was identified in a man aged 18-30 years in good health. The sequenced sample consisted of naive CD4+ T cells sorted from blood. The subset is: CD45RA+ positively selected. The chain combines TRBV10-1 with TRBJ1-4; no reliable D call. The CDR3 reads CASSDNEKLFF. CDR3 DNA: TGCGCCAGCAGTGATAATGAAAAACTGTTTTTT.